These T cell receptor beta chains were read from a single sample in a study of cytomegalovirus exposure and HLA in healthy donors. The repertoire was sequenced with immunoSEQ multiplex PCR; TCRdb's copy has only in-frame clones and lacks some. Among a few hundred thousand clones, around 81% were seen once, and the ten largest hold around 8.6%. Sequencing used PBMCs. The source of these receptors is a woman in her sixties or seventies in good health and CMV-seropositive. The CDR3 runs from the conserved cysteine through the conserved F or W. Fields, in order: J gene, V gene, clone size, D gene, CDR3 protein, CDR3 DNA. D genes are given only for firm matches. The size of a clone is reported for some rows only, either as once, few or many, or as a class for expanded clones.

J gene: TRBJ2-5; V gene: TRBV14; clone size: few; D gene: TRBD1; CDR3 protein: CASSQGQGLQETQYF; CDR3 DNA: TGTGCCAGCAGCCAAGGACAGGGGCTTCAAGAGACCCAGTACTTC
J gene: TRBJ2-7; V gene: TRBV5-8; clone size: .; D gene: TRBD1; CDR3 protein: CASSQQGAQYEQYF; CDR3 DNA: TGTGCCAGCAGCCAACAGGGGGCGCAATACGAGCAGTACTTC
J gene: TRBJ2-2; V gene: TRBV5-1; clone size: .; D gene: .; CDR3 protein: CASSLWRSTGELFF; CDR3 DNA: TGCGCCAGCAGCTTGTGGAGAAGCACCGGGGAGCTGTTTTTT
J gene: TRBJ2-1; V gene: TRBV19; clone size: once; D gene: TRBD2; CDR3 protein: CASRVTLAGGSYNEQFF; CDR3 DNA: TGTGCCAGTAGGGTCACCCTAGCGGGAGGTTCCTACAATGAGCAGTTCTTC
J gene: TRBJ2-2; V gene: TRBV5-1; clone size: .; D gene: .; CDR3 protein: CASSLGVDSQNTGELFF; CDR3 DNA: TGCGCCAGCAGCTTGGGGGTTGATAGCCAAAACACCGGGGAGCTGTTTTTT
J gene: TRBJ2-5; V gene: TRBV5-1; clone size: .; D gene: TRBD1; CDR3 protein: CASSLEATGATREQYF; CDR3 DNA: TGCGCCAGCAGCTTGGAGGCGACAGGGGCCACTCGAGAGCAGTACTTC
J gene: TRBJ2-7; V gene: TRBV6-5; clone size: .; D gene: .; CDR3 protein: CASSYSSALPYEQYF; CDR3 DNA: TGTGCCAGCAGTTACTCGTCAGCGTTACCCTACGAGCAGTACTTC
J gene: TRBJ1-2; V gene: TRBV5-1; clone size: .; D gene: .; CDR3 protein: CASSLRTGNYGYTF; CDR3 DNA: TGCGCCAGCAGCTTGAGGACGGGGAACTATGGCTACACCTTC
J gene: TRBJ1-2; V gene: TRBV18; clone size: .; D gene: .; CDR3 protein: CASSPTTWSANYGYTF; CDR3 DNA: TGTGCCAGCTCACCAACTACTTGGTCTGCTAACTATGGCTACACCTTC
J gene: TRBJ2-1; V gene: TRBV2; clone size: .; D gene: TRBD2; CDR3 protein: CASRGTIKVDEQFF; CDR3 DNA: TGTGCCAGCAGAGGGACTATCAAGGTAGACGAGCAGTTCTTC
J gene: TRBJ1-2; V gene: TRBV5-1; clone size: .; D gene: .; CDR3 protein: CASSPDSIYGYTF; CDR3 DNA: TGCGCCAGCAGCCCGGACAGCATCTATGGCTACACCTTC
J gene: TRBJ2-7; V gene: TRBV5-5; clone size: .; D gene: TRBD1; CDR3 protein: CASSLGPDRAYEQYF; CDR3 DNA: TGTGCCAGCAGCTTGGGACCGGACAGGGCCTACGAGCAGTACTTC
J gene: TRBJ2-7; V gene: TRBV28; clone size: .; D gene: .; CDR3 protein: CASSQTYEQYF; CDR3 DNA: TGTGCCAGCAGTCAGACCTACGAGCAGTACTTC
J gene: TRBJ1-5; V gene: TRBV19; clone size: .; D gene: .; CDR3 protein: CASSKGGGVYQPQHF; CDR3 DNA: TGTGCCAGTAGTAAAGGAGGGGGGGTTTATCAGCCCCAGCATTTT
J gene: TRBJ1-1; V gene: TRBV5-1; clone size: .; D gene: TRBD1; CDR3 protein: CASSPGQGAWNTEAFF; CDR3 DNA: TGCGCCAGCAGCCCGGGACAGGGGGCATGGAACACTGAAGCTTTCTTT
J gene: TRBJ1-1; V gene: TRBV5-4; clone size: .; D gene: .; CDR3 protein: CASSLEGTTEAFF; CDR3 DNA: TGTGCCAGCAGCTTAGAGGGAACCACTGAAGCTTTCTTT
J gene: TRBJ2-1; V gene: TRBV2; clone size: .; D gene: .; CDR3 protein: CASSLQVNEQFF; CDR3 DNA: TGTGCCAGCAGTTTACAGGTCAATGAGCAGTTCTTC
J gene: TRBJ2-3; V gene: TRBV4-1; clone size: .; D gene: TRBD2; CDR3 protein: CASSQEGSGKGDTQYF; CDR3 DNA: TGCGCCAGCAGCCAAGAAGGTAGCGGGAAGGGAGATACGCAGTATTTT
J gene: TRBJ2-2; V gene: TRBV19; clone size: .; D gene: .; CDR3 protein: CATIGWSGPLTGELFF; CDR3 DNA: TGTGCCACCATAGGTTGGTCAGGGCCCCTCACCGGGGAGCTGTTTTTT
J gene: TRBJ2-6; V gene: TRBV7-9; clone size: .; D gene: TRBD1; CDR3 protein: CASSPRDRAGANVLTF; CDR3 DNA: TGTGCCAGCAGCCCAAGAGACAGGGCTGGGGCCAACGTCCTGACTTTC
J gene: TRBJ2-7; V gene: TRBV4-1; clone size: .; D gene: .; CDR3 protein: CASSQDGGSGYEQYF; CDR3 DNA: TGCGCCAGCAGCCAAGATGGTGGTAGCGGCTACGAGCAGTACTTC
J gene: TRBJ1-5; V gene: TRBV7-3; clone size: .; D gene: TRBD1; CDR3 protein: CASSLTGDSNQPQHF; CDR3 DNA: TGTGCCAGCAGCTTGACAGGGGATAGCAATCAGCCCCAGCATTTT
J gene: TRBJ2-1; V gene: TRBV4-1; clone size: .; D gene: TRBD2; CDR3 protein: CASSKGDEASGKYEQFF; CDR3 DNA: TGCGCCAGCAGCAAGGGTGATGAGGCTAGCGGGAAATATGAGCAGTTCTTC
J gene: TRBJ1-2; V gene: TRBV28; clone size: .; D gene: TRBD1; CDR3 protein: CASSSGGYGYTF; CDR3 DNA: TGTGCCAGCAGTTCAGGGGGATATGGCTACACCTTC
J gene: TRBJ2-5; V gene: TRBV28; clone size: once; D gene: TRBD2; CDR3 protein: CASSFSLAGEETQYF; CDR3 DNA: TGTGCCAGCAGTTTTAGCCTAGCGGGAGAAGAGACCCAGTACTTC
J gene: TRBJ2-3; V gene: TRBV4-1; clone size: .; D gene: .; CDR3 protein: CASSHAGRADTQYF; CDR3 DNA: TGCGCCAGCAGCCATGCAGGTCGTGCGGATACGCAGTATTTT
J gene: TRBJ2-3; V gene: TRBV18; clone size: .; D gene: TRBD1; CDR3 protein: CASSPPVTGGTDTQYF; CDR3 DNA: TGTGCCAGCTCACCACCCGTTACAGGGGGCACAGATACGCAGTATTTT
J gene: TRBJ1-2; V gene: TRBV4-1; clone size: .; D gene: TRBD1; CDR3 protein: CASSSQTARGVDYGYTF; CDR3 DNA: TGCGCCAGCAGCTCGCAAACGGCCAGGGGGGTAGACTATGGCTACACCTTC
J gene: TRBJ2-7; V gene: TRBV10-3; clone size: .; D gene: TRBD2; CDR3 protein: CAISDFDSSGSYEQYF; CDR3 DNA: TGTGCCATCAGTGATTTCGACTCTAGCGGCTCCTACGAGCAGTACTTC
J gene: TRBJ2-3; V gene: TRBV7-9; clone size: few; D gene: TRBD2; CDR3 protein: CASSDTAGTSGLDTQYF; CDR3 DNA: TGTGCCAGCAGCGACACAGCCGGGACTAGCGGCCTTGATACGCAGTATTTT
J gene: TRBJ1-5; V gene: TRBV25-1; clone size: .; D gene: .; CDR3 protein: CASSEGAQPQHF; CDR3 DNA: TGTGCCAGCAGTGAAGGGGCTCAGCCCCAGCATTTT
J gene: TRBJ2-5; V gene: TRBV19; clone size: .; D gene: .; CDR3 protein: CASSEVVQETQYF; CDR3 DNA: TGTGCCAGTAGTGAAGTAGTCCAAGAGACCCAGTACTTC
J gene: TRBJ1-2; V gene: TRBV18; clone size: .; D gene: .; CDR3 protein: CASSPSTVKNYGYTF; CDR3 DNA: TGTGCCAGCTCACCATCGACAGTTAAGAACTATGGCTACACCTTC
J gene: TRBJ2-2; V gene: TRBV5-6; clone size: .; D gene: .; CDR3 protein: CASSLDRLNTGELFF; CDR3 DNA: TGTGCCAGCAGCTTGGACAGGCTGAACACCGGGGAGCTGTTTTTT
J gene: TRBJ2-7; V gene: TRBV6-1; clone size: .; D gene: TRBD2; CDR3 protein: CASPGTSGSYEQYF; CDR3 DNA: TGTGCCAGCCCTGGGACTAGCGGGAGTTACGAGCAGTACTTC
J gene: TRBJ1-4; V gene: TRBV25-1; clone size: .; D gene: .; CDR3 protein: CASSDRPPRAPNEKLFF; CDR3 DNA: TGTGCCAGCAGTGACAGACCTCCCAGGGCACCTAATGAAAAACTGTTTTTT
J gene: TRBJ2-3; V gene: TRBV9; clone size: once; D gene: .; CDR3 protein: CASSVAAGRTDTQYF; CDR3 DNA: TGTGCCAGCAGCGTAGCGGCGGGGCGCACAGATACGCAGTATTTT
J gene: TRBJ1-2; V gene: TRBV29-1; clone size: .; D gene: TRBD1; CDR3 protein: CSVRLPGQGQGYTF; CDR3 DNA: TGCAGCGTTAGATTACCGGGACAGGGACAGGGCTACACCTTC
J gene: TRBJ1-2; V gene: TRBV27; clone size: .; D gene: TRBD1; CDR3 protein: CASSVAGTGDGYTF; CDR3 DNA: TGTGCCAGCAGTGTCGCCGGGACAGGGGATGGCTACACCTTC
J gene: TRBJ1-2; V gene: TRBV2; clone size: .; D gene: TRBD1; CDR3 protein: CASRRTGVGYTF; CDR3 DNA: TGTGCCAGCAGACGGACAGGAGTGGGCTACACCTTC
J gene: TRBJ2-1; V gene: TRBV10-2; clone size: once; D gene: TRBD2; CDR3 protein: CATGGLAGGYEGNEQFF; CDR3 DNA: TGCGCCACGGGGGGGCTAGCGGGAGGCTATGAGGGCAATGAGCAGTTCTTC
J gene: TRBJ2-2; V gene: TRBV18; clone size: .; D gene: .; CDR3 protein: CASSQKRTVNTGELFF; CDR3 DNA: TGTGCCAGCTCACAAAAGCGGACAGTTAACACCGGGGAGCTGTTTTTT
J gene: TRBJ1-2; V gene: TRBV7-9; clone size: .; D gene: TRBD1; CDR3 protein: CASSLGDRGLYGYTF; CDR3 DNA: TGTGCCAGCAGCTTAGGAGACAGGGGACTCTATGGCTACACCTTC
J gene: TRBJ1-1; V gene: TRBV5-1; clone size: .; D gene: .; CDR3 protein: CASSLMESTEAFF; CDR3 DNA: TGCGCCAGCAGCTTGATGGAGAGCACTGAAGCTTTCTTT
J gene: TRBJ1-2; V gene: TRBV4-2; clone size: .; D gene: TRBD1; CDR3 protein: CASSQDSGQPYGYTF; CDR3 DNA: TGTGCCAGCAGCCAAGATTCGGGACAGCCCTATGGCTACACCTTC
J gene: TRBJ1-5; V gene: TRBV7-6; clone size: .; D gene: .; CDR3 protein: CASSPNQGRSAQPQHF; CDR3 DNA: TGTGCCAGCAGCCCCAACCAGGGTCGTTCGGCTCAGCCCCAGCATTTT
J gene: TRBJ1-3; V gene: TRBV7-9; clone size: .; D gene: .; CDR3 protein: CASSSGESSGNTIYF; CDR3 DNA: TGTGCCAGCAGCTCAGGGGAAAGCTCTGGAAACACCATATATTTT